A selection of T cell receptor beta chains follows, all from one sample in a study of blood T cell repertoires in COVID-19. Assay used: immunoSEQ multiplex PCR; TCRdb lists only in-frame clones, some missing. The sample contains more than 95,000 clones, over 65% of which appear only once. The sample consisted of peripheral blood. Source of these receptors: a man aged 60 to 75 with acute or convalescent COVID-19. Both conserved end residues are part of each CDR3. D genes are given only for firm matches. Where a row states a size, it is once, few, many or the class of an expanded clone; other rows omit it.

CDR3 protein	CDR3 DNA	CDR3 length	V gene	D gene	clone size	J gene
CATAGDRVGTEAFF	TGTGCCACCGCTGGCGACAGGGTGGGCACTGAAGCTTTCTTT	14	TRBV27	TRBD1	.	TRBJ1-1
CASSLVFSSYNEQFF	TGTGCCAGCAGTTTGGTTTTTAGCTCCTACAATGAGCAGTTCTTC	15	TRBV5-5	.	few	TRBJ2-1
CATAQDYGYTF	TGTGCCACCGCACAGGACTATGGCTACACCTTC	11	TRBV28	.	few	TRBJ1-2
CASSLPGQGARRETQYF	TGTGCCAGTAGTCTACCGGGACAGGGGGCAAGAAGAGAGACCCAGTACTTC	17	TRBV19	TRBD1	.	TRBJ2-5
CASSERSLAGVSGGKNIQYF	TGTGCCAGCAGTGAAAGGTCTCTAGCGGGAGTTTCGGGGGGCAAAAACATTCAGTACTTC	20	TRBV2	TRBD2	.	TRBJ2-4
CASSPLSNTYEQYF	TGTGCCAGCAGCCCCCTTAGCAATACCTACGAGCAGTACTTC	14	TRBV9	.	once	TRBJ2-7
CSASRASGRGTGELFF	TGCAGTGCTAGTCGGGCTAGCGGGAGGGGCACCGGGGAGCTGTTTTTT	16	TRBV20-1	TRBD2	.	TRBJ2-2
CASSGTYTLNTEAFF	TGTGCCAGTAGCGGGACATACACCCTGAACACTGAAGCTTTCTTT	15	TRBV19	.	.	TRBJ1-1
CASSSGTGKTQYF	TGTGCCAGCAGCTCTGGGACAGGAAAAACCCAGTACTTC	13	TRBV7-2	TRBD1	once	TRBJ2-5
CASSLDSEGTDTQYF	TGTGCCAGCAGCTTAGATAGCGAAGGCACAGATACGCAGTATTTT	15	TRBV11-3	.	.	TRBJ2-3
CASSAGLAGTGWKQFF	TGTGCCAGCAGCGCCGGACTAGCGGGGACTGGGTGGAAGCAGTTCTTC	16	TRBV5-4	TRBD2	.	TRBJ2-1
CASSEWGDSYEQYF	TGCGCCAGCAGTGAGTGGGGGGACTCCTACGAGCAGTACTTC	14	TRBV10-2	.	.	TRBJ2-7
CASSLGQGGNTIYF	TGTGCCAGCAGCTTGGGACAGGGAGGAAACACCATATATTTT	14	TRBV5-4	TRBD1	.	TRBJ1-3
CASSPGTGNQPQHF	TGCGCCAGCAGCCCAGGGACAGGGAATCAGCCCCAGCATTTT	14	TRBV5-1	TRBD1	.	TRBJ1-5
CATSDSGLAGMPYNEQFF	TGTGCCACCAGTGATTCCGGACTAGCGGGAATGCCCTACAATGAGCAGTTCTTC	18	TRBV24-1	TRBD2	.	TRBJ2-1
CASSLGQGKEKLFF	TGTGCCAGCAGCCTGGGACAGGGTAAGGAAAAACTGTTTTTT	14	TRBV5-5	TRBD1	.	TRBJ1-4
CASSSPLAGAYNEQFF	TGTGCCAGCAGTTCCCCCTTAGCGGGGGCCTACAATGAGCAGTTCTTC	16	TRBV6-5	TRBD2	.	TRBJ2-1
CASSDGRENQPQHF	TGTGCCAGCAGCGACGGACGGGAGAATCAGCCCCAGCATTTT	14	TRBV7-6	.	.	TRBJ1-5
CASSLAGFGGFGYNEQFF	TGTGCCAGCAGCTTAGCGGGATTTGGGGGGTTTGGGTACAATGAGCAGTTCTTC	18	TRBV7-2	.	once	TRBJ2-1
CASAPGGALTDTQYF	TGTGCTAGCGCCCCCGGGGGAGCCCTCACAGATACGCAGTATTTT	15	TRBV7-7	.	.	TRBJ2-3
CASRTASGQETQYF	TGTGCCAGCAGGACCGCTAGCGGCCAAGAGACCCAGTACTTC	14	TRBV28	TRBD2	.	TRBJ2-5
CATTRGQASVTF	TGTGCCACCACCCGTGGACAGGCGTCGGTCACCTTC	12	TRBV10-3	TRBD1	.	TRBJ1-2
CASSQSATSSYNEQFF	TGCGCCAGCAGTCAATCGGCAACCAGCTCCTACAATGAGCAGTTCTTC	16	TRBV23-1	.	.	TRBJ2-1
CASSPRSRLAGGYTDTQYF	TGTGCCAGCAGCCCAAGAAGCAGGCTAGCGGGAGGGTACACAGATACGCAGTATTTT	19	TRBV14	TRBD2	.	TRBJ2-3